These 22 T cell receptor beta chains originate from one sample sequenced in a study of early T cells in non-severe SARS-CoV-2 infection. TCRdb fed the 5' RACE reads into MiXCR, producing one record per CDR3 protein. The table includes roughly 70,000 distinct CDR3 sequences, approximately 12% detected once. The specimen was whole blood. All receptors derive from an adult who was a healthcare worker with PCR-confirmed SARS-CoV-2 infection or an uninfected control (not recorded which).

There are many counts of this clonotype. DNA of the CDR3: TGCAGCGGCTCCCCCATTGACACCTCAGCTTTCTTT. It codes for CSGSPIDTSAFF. The chain recombines TRBV29-1 with TRBJ1-1; D ambiguous. Germline V gives CDR1 SQVTM, CDR2 ANQGSEA. This CDR3 region has 12 residues. V dropped 7 bases and J dropped 10 bases, with 19 bases sitting between them.

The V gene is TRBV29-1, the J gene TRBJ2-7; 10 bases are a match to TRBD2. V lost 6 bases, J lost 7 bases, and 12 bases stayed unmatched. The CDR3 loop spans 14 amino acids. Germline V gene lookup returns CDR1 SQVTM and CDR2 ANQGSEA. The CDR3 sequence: CSVSPSGSGPEQYF. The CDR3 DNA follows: TGCAGCGTATCTCCTAGCGGGAGTGGTCCGGAGCAGTACTTC.

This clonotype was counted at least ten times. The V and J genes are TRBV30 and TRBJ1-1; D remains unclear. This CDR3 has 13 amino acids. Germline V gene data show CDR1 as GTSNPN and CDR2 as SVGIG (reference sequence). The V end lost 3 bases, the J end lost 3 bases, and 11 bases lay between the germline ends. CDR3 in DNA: TGTGCCTGGAGCCTGACCCGGGACACTGAAGCTTTCTTT. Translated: CAWSLTRDTEAFF.

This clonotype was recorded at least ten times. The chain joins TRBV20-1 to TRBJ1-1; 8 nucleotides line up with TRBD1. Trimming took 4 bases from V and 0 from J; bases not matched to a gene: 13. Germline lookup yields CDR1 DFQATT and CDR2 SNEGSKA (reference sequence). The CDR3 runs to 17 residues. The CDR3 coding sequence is TGCAGTGCTATTACCGGGACAGGCGCAAGATTGAACACTGAAGCTTTCTTT. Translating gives CSAITGTGARLNTEAFF.

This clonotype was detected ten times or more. CDR3 coding DNA: TGTGCCAGCAGCCTCAGGGACAGCCGTAGCTCCTATAATTCACCCCTCCACTTT. Its translation is CASSLRDSRSSYNSPLHF. The V and J genes are TRBV7-6 and TRBJ1-6; 7 positions agree with TRBD1. The CDR3 extends over 18 amino acids. V was clipped by 5 bases and J by 0 bases; unmatched bases: 10. Germline loops: CDR1 SGHVS, CDR2 FNYEAQ.

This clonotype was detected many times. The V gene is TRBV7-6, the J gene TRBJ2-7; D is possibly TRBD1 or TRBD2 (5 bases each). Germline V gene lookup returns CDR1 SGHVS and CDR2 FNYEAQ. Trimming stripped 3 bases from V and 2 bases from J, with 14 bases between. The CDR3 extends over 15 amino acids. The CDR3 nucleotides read TGTGCCAGCAGCTTTAATCAGGGACCCACCTACGAGCAGTACTTC. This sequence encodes CASSFNQGPTYEQYF. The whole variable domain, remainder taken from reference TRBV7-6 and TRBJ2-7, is GAGVSQSPRYKVTKRGQDVALRCDPISGHVSLYWYRQALGQGPEFLTYFNYEAQQDKSGLPNDRFSAERPEGSISTLTIQRTEQRDSAMYRCASSFNQGPTYEQYFGPGTRLTVT.

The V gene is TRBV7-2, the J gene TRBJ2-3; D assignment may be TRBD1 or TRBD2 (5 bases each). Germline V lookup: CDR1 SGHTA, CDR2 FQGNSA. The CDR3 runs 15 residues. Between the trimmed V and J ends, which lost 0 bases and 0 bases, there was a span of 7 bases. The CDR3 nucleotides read TGTGCCAGCAGCTTAGCGGGACCTAGCACAGATACGCAGTATTTT. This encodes CASSLAGPSTDTQYF.

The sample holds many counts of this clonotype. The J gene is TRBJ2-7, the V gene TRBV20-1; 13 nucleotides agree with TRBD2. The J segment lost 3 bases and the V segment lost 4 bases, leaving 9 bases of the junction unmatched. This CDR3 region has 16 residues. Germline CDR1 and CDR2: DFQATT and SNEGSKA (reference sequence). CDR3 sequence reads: CSATGLAGDQRYEQYF. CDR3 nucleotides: TGCAGTGCTACCGGACTAGCGGGAGACCAACGCTACGAGCAGTACTTC.

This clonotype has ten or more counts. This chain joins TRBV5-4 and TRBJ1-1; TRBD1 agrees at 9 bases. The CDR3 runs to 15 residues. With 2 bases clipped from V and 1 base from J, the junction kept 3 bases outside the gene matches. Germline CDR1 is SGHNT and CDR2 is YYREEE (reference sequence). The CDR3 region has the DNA TGTGCCAGCAGCTTTCCGGGACAGGGGAACACTGAAGCTTTCTTT. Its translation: CASSFPGQGNTEAFF.

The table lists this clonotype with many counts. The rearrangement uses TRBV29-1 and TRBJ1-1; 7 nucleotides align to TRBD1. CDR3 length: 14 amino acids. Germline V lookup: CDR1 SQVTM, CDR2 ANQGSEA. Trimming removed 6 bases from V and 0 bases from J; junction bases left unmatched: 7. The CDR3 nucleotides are TGCAGCGTGGTCTTGACAGGGCTGAACACTGAAGCTTTCTTT. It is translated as CSVVLTGLNTEAFF.

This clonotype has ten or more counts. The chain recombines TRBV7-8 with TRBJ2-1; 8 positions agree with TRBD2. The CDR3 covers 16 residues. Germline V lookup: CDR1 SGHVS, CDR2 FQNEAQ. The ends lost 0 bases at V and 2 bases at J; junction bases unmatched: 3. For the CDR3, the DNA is TGTGCCAGCAGCTTAGCGGGTAGCGGGACCTACAATGAGCAGTTCTTC. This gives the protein CASSLAGSGTYNEQFF. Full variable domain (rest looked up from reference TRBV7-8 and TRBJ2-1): GAGVSQSPRYKVAKRGQDVALRCDPISGHVSLFWYQQALGQGPEFLTYFQNEAQLDKSGLPSDRFFAERPEGSVSTLKIQRTQQEDSAVYLCASSLAGSGTYNEQFFGPGTRLTVL.

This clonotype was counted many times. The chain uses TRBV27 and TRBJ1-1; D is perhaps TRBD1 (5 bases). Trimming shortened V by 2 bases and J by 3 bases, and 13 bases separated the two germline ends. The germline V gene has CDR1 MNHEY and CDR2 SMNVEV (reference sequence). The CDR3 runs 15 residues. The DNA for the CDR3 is TGTGCCAGCAGTTTAGACGGGGGGAGTCACACTGAAGCTTTCTTT. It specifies CASSLDGGSHTEAFF.

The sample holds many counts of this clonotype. CDR3 residues: CASSHRFRTSDPEQYF. The DNA of the CDR3 is TGTGCCAGCAGCCACCGGTTTAGGACTAGCGATCCCGAGCAGTACTTC. The J gene is TRBJ2-7, the V gene TRBV7-8, with TRBD2 identical over 9 bases. The CDR3 totals 16 residues. Losses at the gene ends were 5 bases for V and 6 bases for J; bases not matched to a gene: 14. Germline lookup yields CDR1 SGHVS and CDR2 FQNEAQ.

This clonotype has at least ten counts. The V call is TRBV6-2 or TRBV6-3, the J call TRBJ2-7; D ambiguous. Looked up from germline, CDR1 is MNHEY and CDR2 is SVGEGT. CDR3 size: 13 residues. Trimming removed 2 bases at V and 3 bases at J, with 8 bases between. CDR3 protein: CASSYGAVYEQYF. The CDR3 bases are TGTGCCAGCAGTTACGGCGCAGTCTACGAGCAGTACTTC.

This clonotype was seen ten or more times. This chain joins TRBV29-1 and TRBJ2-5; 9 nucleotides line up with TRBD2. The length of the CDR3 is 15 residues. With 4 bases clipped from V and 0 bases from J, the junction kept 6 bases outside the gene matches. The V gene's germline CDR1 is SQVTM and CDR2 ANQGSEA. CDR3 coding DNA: TGCAGCGTTGGATCTAGCGGGGCGTACCAAGAGACCCAGTACTTC. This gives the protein CSVGSSGAYQETQYF.

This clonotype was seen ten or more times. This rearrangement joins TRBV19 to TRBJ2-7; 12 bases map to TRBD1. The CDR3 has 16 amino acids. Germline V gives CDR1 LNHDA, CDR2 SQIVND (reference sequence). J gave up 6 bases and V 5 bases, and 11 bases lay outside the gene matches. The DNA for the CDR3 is TGTGCCAGTAGTCCCCGGGACAGGGGGCTCCTCGGCGAGCAGTACTTC. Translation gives CASSPRDRGLLGEQYF.

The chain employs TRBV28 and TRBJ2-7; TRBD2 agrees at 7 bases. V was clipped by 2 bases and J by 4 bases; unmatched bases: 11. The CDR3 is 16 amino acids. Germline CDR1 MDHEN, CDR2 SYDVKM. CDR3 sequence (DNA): TGTGCCAGCAGTTTAGATTCGGGGGGACGTCCATACGAGCAGTACTTC. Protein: CASSLDSGGRPYEQYF.

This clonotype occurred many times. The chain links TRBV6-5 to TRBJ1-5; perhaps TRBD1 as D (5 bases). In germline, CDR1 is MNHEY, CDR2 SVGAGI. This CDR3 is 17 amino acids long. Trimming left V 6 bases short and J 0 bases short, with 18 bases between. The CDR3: CASSQGGRRYSNQPQHF. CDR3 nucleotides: TGTGCCAGCAGCCAGGGAGGCCGAAGATATAGCAATCAGCCCCAGCATTTT.

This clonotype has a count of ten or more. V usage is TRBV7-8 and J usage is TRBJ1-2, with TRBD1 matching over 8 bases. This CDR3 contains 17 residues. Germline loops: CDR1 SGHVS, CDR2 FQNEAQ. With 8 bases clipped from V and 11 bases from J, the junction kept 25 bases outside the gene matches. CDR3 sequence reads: CASLATPDRAGRGGYTF. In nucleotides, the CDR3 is TGTGCCAGCTTAGCTACTCCGGACAGGGCCGGTCGAGGAGGGTACACCTTC.

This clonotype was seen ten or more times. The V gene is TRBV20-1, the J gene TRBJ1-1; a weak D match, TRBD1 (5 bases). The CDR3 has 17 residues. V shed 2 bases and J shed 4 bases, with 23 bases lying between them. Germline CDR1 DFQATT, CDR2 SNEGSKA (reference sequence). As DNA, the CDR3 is TGCAGTGCTAGAAGGGATTTCTGGGGGGAGGAGGGCACTGAAGCTTTCTTT. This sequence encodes CSARRDFWGEEGTEAFF.

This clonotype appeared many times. Here the CDR3 reads CASSEHRPSEAFF. DNA for the CDR3: TGTGCCAGCAGTGAACACCGCCCCTCTGAAGCTTTCTTT. The chain uses TRBV2 and TRBJ1-1; D unresolved. This CDR3 is built from 13 residues. Trimming took off 2 bases at V and 6 bases at J, with 10 bases between the two ends. Germline V gene data show CDR1 as SNHLY and CDR2 as FYNNEI.

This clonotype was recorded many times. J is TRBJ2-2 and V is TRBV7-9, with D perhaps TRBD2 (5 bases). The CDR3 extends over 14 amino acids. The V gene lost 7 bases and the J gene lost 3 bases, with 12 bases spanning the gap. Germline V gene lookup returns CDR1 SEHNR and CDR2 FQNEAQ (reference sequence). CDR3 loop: CASTAGRYTGELFF. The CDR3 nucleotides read TGTGCCAGCACCGCGGGTCGGTACACCGGGGAGCTGTTTTTT.